This TCR beta chain was observed in a study of cytomegalovirus exposure and HLA in healthy donors. Study-wide results and limits: One later analysis reportedly identified an Asian-associated ancestry cluster that showed fewer N-insertions than the approximately 710-donor mean.

Use of 60 Vbeta and 13 Jbeta primers characterized the PCR. Sequenced by immunoSEQ multiplex PCR; TCRdb stores in-frame clones only, minus some. The sample contains 120,000 or so clones, roughly 80% of which appear only once. As regards this clone: Its cognate antigen is unknown.

Per germline, CDR1 SGHKS and CDR2 YYEKEE (reference sequence). The V segment lost 4 bases and the J segment 14 bases; nucleotides outside the gene matches: 8. The CDR3 loop spans 14 amino acids. This sequence joins TRBV5-5 and TRBJ1-6; 11 bases map to TRBD1. Sequencing was carried out using PBMCs. The TCR comes from a man aged 25 to 40 in good health and CMV-seronegative. The CDR3 DNA follows: TGTGCCAGCAGCCCGGGACAGGGGGTTGAAGCCCTCCACTTT. Encoded protein: CASSPGQGVEALHF.